This T cell receptor beta chain emerged from a study of T cell changes during pregnancy in multiple sclerosis. Using immunoSEQ multiplex PCR, the repertoire was profiled, and TCRdb retains in-frame clones only, with some absent. The table has just under 80,000 clones, 90% to 95% seen once. After removal of 7 bases from V and 4 bases from J, the junction contained 2 bases not matched to a gene. The germline CDR1 and CDR2 sequences are MNHEY and SMNVEV (reference sequence). This CDR3 has 13 residues. This clonotype was sampled from a female donor with multiple sclerosis, enrolled in a pregnancy study. The chain employs TRBV27 and TRBJ2-7, with 12 bases that match TRBD2. The sequences come from peripheral blood, collected in the first trimester of pregnancy. CDR3 protein: CASMLAGGYEQYF. CDR3 in DNA: TGTGCCAGCATGCTAGCGGGGGGGTACGAGCAGTACTTC.